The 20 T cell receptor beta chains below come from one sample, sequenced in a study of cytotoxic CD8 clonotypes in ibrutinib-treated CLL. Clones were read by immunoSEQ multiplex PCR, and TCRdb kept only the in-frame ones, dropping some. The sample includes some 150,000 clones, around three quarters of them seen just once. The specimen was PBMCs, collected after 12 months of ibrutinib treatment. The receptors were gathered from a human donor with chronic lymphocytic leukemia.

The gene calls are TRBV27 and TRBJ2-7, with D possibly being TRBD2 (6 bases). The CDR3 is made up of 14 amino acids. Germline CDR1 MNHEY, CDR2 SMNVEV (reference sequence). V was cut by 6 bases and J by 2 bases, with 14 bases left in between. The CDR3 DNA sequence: TGTGCCAGCAGCTCCGCGGGGCAGACCTACGAGCAGTACTTC. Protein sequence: CASSSAGQTYEQYF.

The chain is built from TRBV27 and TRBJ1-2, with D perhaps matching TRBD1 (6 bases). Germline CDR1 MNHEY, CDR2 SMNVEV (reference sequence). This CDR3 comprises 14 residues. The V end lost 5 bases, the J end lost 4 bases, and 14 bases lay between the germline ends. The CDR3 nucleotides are TGTGCCAGCAGTCCCTCGGGACAAGCCTATGGCTACACCTTC. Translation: CASSPSGQAYGYTF.

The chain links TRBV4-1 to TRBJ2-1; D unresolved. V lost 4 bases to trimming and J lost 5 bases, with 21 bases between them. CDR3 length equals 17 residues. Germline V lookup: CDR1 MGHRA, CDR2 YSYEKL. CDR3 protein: CASSPRLALLEDNEQFF. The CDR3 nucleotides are TGCGCCAGCAGCCCTCGCCTGGCGCTACTTGAGGACAATGAGCAGTTCTTC.

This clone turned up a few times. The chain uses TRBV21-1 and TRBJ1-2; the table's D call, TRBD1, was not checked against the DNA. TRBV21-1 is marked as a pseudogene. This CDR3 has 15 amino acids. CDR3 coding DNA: TGTGCCAGCAGCAAAGTACGGACAGGGAACTATGGCTACACCTTC. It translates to CASSKVRTGNYGYTF.

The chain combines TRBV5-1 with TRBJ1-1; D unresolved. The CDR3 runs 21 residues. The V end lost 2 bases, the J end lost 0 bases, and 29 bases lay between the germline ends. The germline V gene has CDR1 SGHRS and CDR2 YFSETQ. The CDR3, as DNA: TGCGCCAGCAGCTTTATGGGTGGTATTGCGGCACCGAAAAACATGAACACTGAAGCTTTCTTT. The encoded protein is CASSFMGGIAAPKNMNTEAFF.

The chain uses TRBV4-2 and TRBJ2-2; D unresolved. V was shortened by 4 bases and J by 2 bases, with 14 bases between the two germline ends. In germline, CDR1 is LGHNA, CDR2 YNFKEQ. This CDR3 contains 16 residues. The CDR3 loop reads CASSPKGAINTGELFF. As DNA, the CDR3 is TGTGCCAGCAGCCCTAAGGGTGCAATCAACACCGGGGAGCTGTTTTTT.

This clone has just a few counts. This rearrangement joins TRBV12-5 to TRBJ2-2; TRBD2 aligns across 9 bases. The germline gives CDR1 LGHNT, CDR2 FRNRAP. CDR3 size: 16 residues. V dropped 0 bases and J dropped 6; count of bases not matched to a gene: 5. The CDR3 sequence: CASGLVAGGLPGELFF. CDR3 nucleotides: TGTGCTAGTGGTTTGGTTGCGGGAGGGCTCCCCGGGGAGCTGTTTTTT.

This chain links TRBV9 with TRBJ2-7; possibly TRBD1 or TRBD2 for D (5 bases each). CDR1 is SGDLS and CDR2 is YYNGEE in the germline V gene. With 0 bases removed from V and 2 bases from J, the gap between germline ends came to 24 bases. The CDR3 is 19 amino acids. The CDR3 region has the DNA TGTGCCAGCAGCGTAGCTACGGGAATTCCAGGGTTTAGGACCTACGAGCAGTACTTC. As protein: CASSVATGIPGFRTYEQYF. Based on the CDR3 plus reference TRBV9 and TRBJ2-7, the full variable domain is DSGVTQTPKHLITATGQRVTLRCSPRSGDLSVYWYQQSLDQGLQFLIQYYNGEERAKGNILERFSAQQFPDLHSELNLSSLELGDSALYFCASSVATGIPGFRTYEQYFGPGTRLTVT.

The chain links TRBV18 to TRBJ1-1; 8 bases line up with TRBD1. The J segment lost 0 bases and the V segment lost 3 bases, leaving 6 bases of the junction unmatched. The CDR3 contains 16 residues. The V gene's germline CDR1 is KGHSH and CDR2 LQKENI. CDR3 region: CASSPISDRVNTEAFF. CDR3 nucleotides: TGTGCCAGCTCACCTATATCGGACAGGGTGAACACTGAAGCTTTCTTT.

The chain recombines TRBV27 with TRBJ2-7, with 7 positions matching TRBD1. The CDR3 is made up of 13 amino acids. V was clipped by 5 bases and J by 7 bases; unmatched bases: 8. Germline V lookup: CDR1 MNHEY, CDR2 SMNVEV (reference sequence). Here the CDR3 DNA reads TGTGCCAGCAGTCGACAGGGATCGAGGGAGCAGTACTTC. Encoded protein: CASSRQGSREQYF.

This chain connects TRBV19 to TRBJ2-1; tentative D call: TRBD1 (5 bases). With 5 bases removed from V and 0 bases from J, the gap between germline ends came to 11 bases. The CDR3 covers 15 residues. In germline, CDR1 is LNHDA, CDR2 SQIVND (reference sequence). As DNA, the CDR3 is TGTGCCAGTAGTGGGGCTGGTTCCTCCTACAATGAGCAGTTCTTC. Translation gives CASSGAGSSYNEQFF.

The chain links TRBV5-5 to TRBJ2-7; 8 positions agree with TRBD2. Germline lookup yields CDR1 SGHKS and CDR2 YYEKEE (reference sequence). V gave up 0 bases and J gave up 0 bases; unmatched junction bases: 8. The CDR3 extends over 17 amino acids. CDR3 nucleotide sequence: TGTGCCAGCAGCTTGGCCCCGGGACTAGTTGCCTCCTACGAGCAGTACTTC. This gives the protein CASSLAPGLVASYEQYF. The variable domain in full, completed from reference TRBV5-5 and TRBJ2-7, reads DAGVTQSPTHLIKTRGQQVTLRCSPISGHKSVSWYQQVLGQGPQFIFQYYEKEERGRGNFPDRFSARQFPNYSSELNVNALLLGDSALYLCASSLAPGLVASYEQYFGPGTRLTVT.

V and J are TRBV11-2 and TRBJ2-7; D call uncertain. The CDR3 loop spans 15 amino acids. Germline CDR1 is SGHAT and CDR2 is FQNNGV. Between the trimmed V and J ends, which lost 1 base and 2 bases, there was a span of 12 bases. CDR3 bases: TGTGCCAGCAGCTTAGTTCTACCTCTGCCCTACGAGCAGTACTTC. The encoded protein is CASSLVLPLPYEQYF.

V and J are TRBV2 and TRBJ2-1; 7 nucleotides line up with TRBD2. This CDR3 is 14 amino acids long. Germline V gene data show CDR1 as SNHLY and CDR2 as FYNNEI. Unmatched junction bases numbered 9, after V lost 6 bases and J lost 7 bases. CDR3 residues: CASRAGTTINEQFF. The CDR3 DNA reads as TGTGCCAGCAGGGCCGGGACTACCATAAATGAGCAGTTCTTC.

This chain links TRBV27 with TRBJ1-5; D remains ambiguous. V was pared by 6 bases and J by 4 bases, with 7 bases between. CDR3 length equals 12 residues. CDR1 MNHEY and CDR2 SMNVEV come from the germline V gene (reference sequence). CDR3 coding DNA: TGTGCCAGCAGCAAGATAAATCAGCCCCAGCATTTT. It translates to CASSKINQPQHF.

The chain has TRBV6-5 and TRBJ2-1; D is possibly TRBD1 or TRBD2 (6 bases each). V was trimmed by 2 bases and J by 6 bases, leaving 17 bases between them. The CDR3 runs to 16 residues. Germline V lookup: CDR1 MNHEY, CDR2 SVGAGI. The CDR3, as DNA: TGTGCCAGCAGTTACAAGGAGGGGGAAAGGATCAATGAGCAGTTCTTC. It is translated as CASSYKEGERINEQFF.

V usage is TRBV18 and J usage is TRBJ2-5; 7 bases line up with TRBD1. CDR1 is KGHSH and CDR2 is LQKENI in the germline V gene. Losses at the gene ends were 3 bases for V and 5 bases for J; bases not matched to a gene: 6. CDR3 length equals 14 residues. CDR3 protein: CASSPVTGIETQYF. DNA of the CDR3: TGTGCCAGCTCACCCGTGACAGGGATTGAGACCCAGTACTTC. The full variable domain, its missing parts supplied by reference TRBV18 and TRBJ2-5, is NAGVMQNPRHLVRRRGQEARLRCSPMKGHSHVYWYRQLPEEGLKFMVYLQKENIIDESGMPKERFSAEFPKEGPSILRIQQVVRGDSAAYFCASSPVTGIETQYFGPGTRLLVL.

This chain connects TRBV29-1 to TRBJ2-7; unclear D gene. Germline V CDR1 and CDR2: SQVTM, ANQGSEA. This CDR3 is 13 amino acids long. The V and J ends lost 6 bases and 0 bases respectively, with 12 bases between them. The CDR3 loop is CSVTGPSSYEQYF. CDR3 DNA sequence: TGCAGCGTCACCGGGCCAAGCTCCTACGAGCAGTACTTC.

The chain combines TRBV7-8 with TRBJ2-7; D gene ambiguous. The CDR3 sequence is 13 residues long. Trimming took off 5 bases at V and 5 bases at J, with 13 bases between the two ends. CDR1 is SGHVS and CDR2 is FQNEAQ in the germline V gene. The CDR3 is CASSIVSPDEQYF. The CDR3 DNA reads TGTGCCAGCAGCATAGTTAGTCCGGACGAGCAGTACTTC.

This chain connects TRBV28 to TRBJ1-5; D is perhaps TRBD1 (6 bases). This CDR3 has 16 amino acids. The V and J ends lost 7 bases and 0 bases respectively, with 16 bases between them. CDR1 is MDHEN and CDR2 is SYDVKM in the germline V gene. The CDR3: CASTPGTQYSNQPQHF. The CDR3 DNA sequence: TGTGCCAGCACCCCAGGGACACAATATAGCAATCAGCCCCAGCATTTT.